The rows below give T cell receptor beta chains drawn from one sample of a study of neurological immune-mediated disorders. TCRdb fed the 5' RACE reads into MiXCR, producing one record per CDR3 protein. This table has some 22,000 distinct CDR3 sequences, about 12% appearing once. Sequenced input: CD4+ T cells from blood. Receptor source: a female donor with HTLV-1-associated myelopathy (HAM/TSP). Each CDR3 is given without its conserved first and last residue. The order of the fields is V gene, CDR3 protein.

v_gene: TRBV30; CDR3aa: AWSVRGRASGELF
v_gene: TRBV7-2; CDR3aa: ASSSRDFTEAF
v_gene: TRBV20-1; CDR3aa: SARDPAGDYGYT
v_gene: TRBV7-8; CDR3aa: ASSGMTEPYEQY
v_gene: TRBV10-3; CDR3aa: AIRDVTGGDTQY
v_gene: TRBV25-1; CDR3aa: ASSGRGNEQF
v_gene: TRBV9; CDR3aa: ASSVGAGQETQY
v_gene: TRBV5-1; CDR3aa: ASSLVSGSSYEQY
v_gene: TRBV20-1; CDR3aa: SGAGGRDYEQY
v_gene: TRBV19; CDR3aa: ASRGSGSRYNEQF
v_gene: TRBV5-1; CDR3aa: ASSFRGEDTEAF
v_gene: TRBV7-2; CDR3aa: ASSLQVPTEAF
v_gene: TRBV20-1; CDR3aa: SASSGRFNEQY
v_gene: TRBV10-3; CDR3aa: AISEAGTGNQPQH
v_gene: TRBV20-1; CDR3aa: SARGAGAEEKLF
v_gene: TRBV5-1; CDR3aa: ASSNGQSSGANVLT
v_gene: TRBV21-1; CDR3aa: ASSKSQGRKTQY
v_gene: TRBV7-9; CDR3aa: VSRIGEETQY
v_gene: TRBV7-6; CDR3aa: ASSPTGTNTQY
v_gene: TRBV4-2; CDR3aa: ASSQGGWREGLSNEQF